These T cell receptor beta chains were read from a single sample in a study of T-cell memory formation after mild COVID-19. TCRdb used MiXCR to reprocess the 5' RACE reads, holding one entry per CDR3 protein. The table lists about 610,000 distinct CDR3 sequences, roughly 17% of them singletons. The material sequenced was PBMCs or a T cell subset sorted from them (not recorded which). Every receptor here comes from an adult woman who had mild COVID-19 (a few samples of this study predate the infection). Cell type and time point are not known. Each CDR3 is given with its conserved first and last residue. A D gene is named only where the DNA matches it firmly. A clone size is listed for some rows: how often the clone was seen (once, few, many), or a class if it is expanded.

TRBV24-1	NA	NA	TRBJ2-2	TGTGCCACCAGATCGGGACACCAACTCAACACCGGGGAGCTGTTTTTT	CATRSGHQLNTGELFF
TRBV12-3/TRBV12-4	few	NA	TRBJ2-1	TGTGCCAGCAGTACCTCTCCCTACAATGAGCAGTTCTTC	CASSTSPYNEQFF
TRBV12-3/TRBV12-4	NA	NA	TRBJ1-2	TGTGCCAGCAGTTGGGAGGGATACGGCTACACCTTC	CASSWEGYGYTF
TRBV3-1	few	NA	TRBJ1-4	TGTGCCAGCAGCCCGCAGGGTAGTAGTGAAAAACTGTTTTTT	CASSPQGSSEKLFF
TRBV18	NA	NA	TRBJ2-6	TGTGCCAGCTCACCCGCTCGGCTGAGTGGGGCCAACGTCCTGACTTTC	CASSPARLSGANVLTF
TRBV5-6	NA	NA	TRBJ1-5	TGTGCCAGCAGCCGGAACGGATTTGGCAATCAGCCCCAGCATTTT	CASSRNGFGNQPQHF
TRBV6-2/TRBV6-3	few	TRBD1	TRBJ1-5	TGTGCCACGTCCGGGACAGGGGTCTTGGCGGGGCCCCAGCATTTT	CATSGTGVLAGPQHF
TRBV24-1	NA	TRBD2	TRBJ2-2	TGTGCCACCAGTGACCCCCCACTAGCGGCGAACACCGGGGAGCTGTTTTTT	CATSDPPLAANTGELFF
TRBV7-9	few	NA	TRBJ2-7	TGTGCCAGCAGACGAGGGGGAACCTACGAGCAGTACTTC	CASRRGGTYEQYF
TRBV10-3	NA	TRBD2	TRBJ2-7	TGTGCCATCAGTGACGCGGGGGTCCTCTCCTACGAGCAGTACTTC	CAISDAGVLSYEQYF
TRBV7-9	few	TRBD2	TRBJ2-3	TGTGCCAGCAGCTTAGGCGCGGGGGGGACGACTAGCACAGATACGCAGTATTTT	CASSLGAGGTTSTDTQYF
TRBV20-1	few	TRBD2	TRBJ2-7	TGCAGTGCTAGACTCGCACTAGCGGGGTCCTACGAGCAGTACTTC	CSARLALAGSYEQYF
TRBV7-3	NA	TRBD2	TRBJ2-5	TGTGCCAGCAGCCCAGGTTGGGGAGGGGCCCAAGAGACCCAGTACTTC	CASSPGWGGAQETQYF
TRBV5-1	NA	TRBD1	TRBJ1-3	TGCGCCAGCAGCATTGAACAGGGGTGGCTGCGTGGAAACACCATATATTTT	CASSIEQGWLRGNTIYF
TRBV24-1	NA	NA	TRBJ1-2	TGTGCCACCAGTGCCGGGGATACTAACTATGGCTACACCTTC	CATSAGDTNYGYTF
TRBV2	few	NA	TRBJ2-4	TGTGCCAGCAGTCGCGGACTAGCCAAAAACATTCAGTACTTC	CASSRGLAKNIQYF
TRBV7-9	many	TRBD1	TRBJ1-1	TGTGCCAGTAGACAGGGTGGGGGCACTGAAGCTTTCTTT	CASRQGGGTEAFF
TRBV27	many	NA	TRBJ2-7	TGTGCCAGCCCCCAACCTCGAGGGGAGCAGTACTTC	CASPQPRGEQYF
TRBV6-2/TRBV6-3	few	NA	TRBJ1-2	TGTGCCAGCAGTTACACCACCGCTATCTATGGCTACACCTTC	CASSYTTAIYGYTF
TRBV9	NA	TRBD2	TRBJ2-1	TGTGCCAGCAGCGTAGAAGCGGGGGCCCTGAATGAGCAGTTCTTC	CASSVEAGALNEQFF
TRBV6-5	NA	NA	TRBJ1-1	TGTGCCAGTAGGGAAACACAGGAAAACACTGAAGCTTTCTTT	CASRETQENTEAFF
TRBV24-1	few	TRBD1	TRBJ2-1	TGTGCCACCAGTGACGCGACAGGGGTGTCCTACAATGAGCAGTTCTTC	CATSDATGVSYNEQFF
TRBV12-3/TRBV12-4	many	NA	TRBJ2-3	TGTGCCAGCACCATTACCCACACTGGTTCAGATACGCAGTATTTT	CASTITHTGSDTQYF
TRBV5-1	many	NA	TRBJ2-3	TGCGCCAGCAGCTTTCAGGGGATGGTCACAGATACGCAGTATTTT	CASSFQGMVTDTQYF
TRBV7-8	NA	NA	TRBJ1-5	TGTGCCAGCAGATTACAGGGCGGCGGCAATCAGCCCCAGCATTTT	CASRLQGGGNQPQHF
TRBV10-3	NA	TRBD1	TRBJ1-1	TGTGCCATCAGTTCCGGGACAGGAAGAGCTGAAGCTTTCTTT	CAISSGTGRAEAFF
TRBV11-2	few	NA	TRBJ2-7	TGTGCCAGCAGCGAGGACAGCGAGCAGTACTTC	CASSEDSEQYF
TRBV27	many	NA	TRBJ2-6	TGTGCCAGCCGGACTACGGGGTCTGGGGCCAACGTCCTGACTTTC	CASRTTGSGANVLTF
TRBV12-3/TRBV12-4	NA	TRBD1	TRBJ1-2	TGTGCCAGCAGTCTATACAGGGGGCTTTTACATTCAGGCTACACCTTC	CASSLYRGLLHSGYTF
TRBV24-1	NA	NA	TRBJ2-2	TGTGCCACCAGTGATTTAGGGCAGAACACCGGGGAGCTGTTTTTT	CATSDLGQNTGELFF
TRBV6-6	NA	TRBD1	TRBJ1-3	TGTGCCAGCAGTTACTCCGGGACAGAAACTGGAAACACCATATATTTT	CASSYSGTETGNTIYF
TRBV20-1	NA	NA	TRBJ1-2	TGCAGTGGCTCGGATCTCTATGGCTACACCTTC	CSGSDLYGYTF
TRBV29-1	few	NA	TRBJ2-1	TGCAGCGTTGCACCACAGCCGGGATCGGGCTCCTACAATGAGCAGTTCTTC	CSVAPQPGSGSYNEQFF
TRBV28	few	TRBD1	TRBJ2-5	TGTGCCTCGCGGACAGGGAAAGAGCAAGAGACCCAGTACTTC	CASRTGKEQETQYF
TRBV20-1	NA	TRBD2	TRBJ2-3	TGCAGTGCTGTGACTAGCGGGGGGTCTGCAGATACGCAGTATTTT	CSAVTSGGSADTQYF
TRBV27	few	NA	TRBJ2-5	TGTGCCAGCAGGGGGCTCACGGAGACCCAGTACTTC	CASRGLTETQYF
TRBV30	few	NA	TRBJ2-2	TGTGCCTGGAGTGCCGGTTGGTCGGAGGCCGGGGAGCTGTTTTTT	CAWSAGWSEAGELFF
TRBV15	NA	NA	TRBJ2-5	TGTGCCACCAGCGCAGCTCAAGAGACCCAGTACTTC	CATSAAQETQYF
TRBV7-6	many	NA	TRBJ1-1	TGTGCCAGCAGCTTAAGGAGTCGGGGGAGAGCTTTCTTT	CASSLRSRGRAFF
TRBV2	few	NA	TRBJ1-2	TGTGCCAGCAGGAGGGCCACTAGAGGCTACACCTTC	CASRRATRGYTF
TRBV10-3	NA	TRBD2	TRBJ2-3	TGTGCCATCAGCCCGGGACTAGCGGGAGGGGGCGCAGATACGCAGTATTTT	CAISPGLAGGGADTQYF
TRBV6-5	many	NA	TRBJ1-5	TGTGCCAGCAGTTACTCATATAGCAATCAGCCCCAGCATTTT	CASSYSYSNQPQHF